This T cell receptor beta chain stems from a study of blood T cell repertoires in COVID-19. In the original analysis: Using reference gene primer amplification, nucleated cell counts were estimated. Only in-frame clones appear in the TCRdb table, and some are missing; sequencing was by immunoSEQ multiplex PCR. V, J and clone size reflect that table, while D and trimming were determined from the DNA. Found here are 27,000 or so clones, 88% of them singletons; the top ten hold about 8.4%. The germline V gene encodes CDR1 MDHEN and CDR2 SYDVKM. Trimming shortened V by 3 bases and J by 6 bases, and 15 bases separated the two germline ends. The CDR3 runs to 15 residues.

This clonotype was obtained from a woman aged 45-59 years with active COVID-19. Sequenced sample: peripheral blood. The V and J genes are TRBV28 and TRBJ2-1, with D possibly TRBD2 on 7 matching bases. CDR3 loop: CASSLGGGLTNEQFF. The CDR3 DNA follows: TGTGCCAGCAGTTTGGGGGGGGGCCTAACCAATGAGCAGTTCTTC.